The 26 T cell receptor beta chains below all came from one sample that was sequenced in a study of blood T cell repertoires in COVID-19 (dated by TCRdb to about 2020). Library creation used the immunoSEQ multiplex PCR assay. In TCRdb, the immuneACCESS table is reduced to in-frame sequences with V and J assigned. These tables do not hold every clone; where another copy was compared, an unresolved V gene accounts for under half, and the others remain unexplained. The sample table lists tens of thousands of clones, 80% to 90% of them with a count of one. The ten largest clones capture under 6.5% of the sample. What was sequenced was peripheral blood. All receptors derive from a man aged 50-60 years with active COVID-19.

This chain links TRBV7-9 with TRBJ2-2, with D unresolved. V lost 5 bases and J lost 4, with 14 bases in between. Germline values: CDR1 SEHNR, CDR2 FQNEAQ (reference sequence). The CDR3 is 15 amino acids. CDR3 nucleotide sequence: TGTGCCAGCAGCGACGCCACAGTTTCCACCGGGGAGCTGTTTTTT. Protein product: CASSDATVSTGELFF.

This chain connects TRBV5-1 to TRBJ2-7, with a weak D call TRBD2 (6 bases). Trimming removed 4 bases at V and 2 bases at J, with 19 bases between. Germline V gene lookup returns CDR1 SGHRS and CDR2 YFSETQ. This CDR3 region has 16 residues. The CDR3 DNA sequence: TGCGCCAGCAGCCTGGCTGTAGGGACTCCGACCTACGAGCAGTACTTC. Residues: CASSLAVGTPTYEQYF.

CDR3 protein: CASSLLRDRGPRNTGELFF. CDR3 sequence (DNA): TGTGCCAGCAGTCTCCTCCGGGACAGGGGGCCCAGAAACACCGGGGAGCTGTTTTTT. The V and J genes are TRBV28 and TRBJ2-2; 12 bases match TRBD1. The length of the CDR3 is 19 residues. Unmatched junction bases numbered 12, after V lost 5 bases and J lost 2 bases. CDR1 is MDHEN and CDR2 is SYDVKM in the germline V gene.

Details on this clone: The same CDR3 can be traced to other DNA sequences in this sample. The rearrangement uses TRBV7-3 and TRBJ2-5, with 11 bases that match TRBD1. Germline V gives CDR1 SGHTA, CDR2 FQGTGA. V gave up 5 bases and J gave up 5 bases; unmatched junction bases: 1. The CDR3 sequence is 13 residues long. CDR3 residues: CASSRDRGETQYF. Written as DNA, the CDR3 is TGTGCCAGCAGCAGGGACAGGGGGGAGACCCAGTACTTC.

This clone was counted a single time. The gene calls are TRBV6-1 and TRBJ2-7; tentative D call: TRBD1 (6 bases). This CDR3 has 13 amino acids. Trimming took off 2 bases at V and 4 bases at J, with 9 bases between the two ends. Germline loops: CDR1 MNHNS, CDR2 SASEGT. CDR3 sequence reads: CASSEQGWYEQYF. CDR3 DNA: TGTGCCAGCAGTGAACAGGGGTGGTACGAGCAGTACTTC.

There are a few counts of this clone. The chain combines TRBV6-4 with TRBJ2-2; maybe TRBD2 (5 bases). Germline assignment: CDR1 MRHNA and CDR2 SNTAGT. V was trimmed by 6 bases and J by 5 bases, leaving 16 bases between them. This CDR3 is built from 15 residues. DNA of the CDR3: TGTGCCAGCAGCGCTTTCGAGGGAGAGACCGGGGAGCTGTTTTTT. Translation: CASSAFEGETGELFF.

V and J are TRBV7-9 and TRBJ2-2, with D perhaps matching TRBD2 (7 bases). V was trimmed by 1 base and J by 10 bases, leaving 16 bases between them. From germline, CDR1 is SEHNR and CDR2 FQNEAQ (reference sequence). This CDR3 contains 15 residues. CDR3 sequence (DNA): TGTGCCAGCAGCTTAGGACGGGGGGCGCGCGAGGAGCTGTTTTTT. It yields the protein CASSLGRGAREELFF.

V is TRBV9 and J is TRBJ2-7; 10 positions agree with TRBD1. CDR1 is SGDLS and CDR2 is YYNGEE in the germline V gene. The CDR3 extends over 12 amino acids. Losses at the gene ends were 4 bases for V and 6 bases for J; bases not matched to a gene: 1. The CDR3 DNA reads as TGTGCCAGCAGCCGGACAGGGGGCGAGCAGTACTTC. Its translation: CASSRTGGEQYF.

The chain carries TRBV7-2 and TRBJ2-5; weak D call: TRBD1 (6 bases). Trimming stripped 5 bases from V and 2 bases from J, with 12 bases between. Germline V lookup: CDR1 SGHTA, CDR2 FQGNSA. The CDR3 extends over 14 amino acids. The CDR3 is CASSNQGQQETQYF. As DNA, the CDR3 is TGTGCCAGCAGCAATCAGGGGCAGCAAGAGACCCAGTACTTC.

This clone appeared a single time. With a much larger clone just one base away, this may be a read error. The J gene is TRBJ1-5, the V gene TRBV7-2, with 8 bases fitting TRBD1. In germline, CDR1 is SGHTA, CDR2 FQGNSA. The CDR3 consists of 16 residues. J lost 6 bases, V lost 3 bases, and 10 bases had no gene match. DNA for the CDR3: TGTGCCAGCAGCTTGGTTACAGGGGGGAGAACTCAGCCCCAGCATTTT. This encodes CASSLVTGGRTQPQHF. Full variable domain (missing parts from reference TRBV7-2 and TRBJ1-5): GAGVSQSPSNKVTEKGKDVELRCDPISGHTALYWYRQSLGQGLEFLIYFQGNSAPDKSGLPSDRFSAERTGGSVSTLTIQRTQQEDSAVYLCASSLVTGGRTQPQHFGDGTRLSIL.

The chain has TRBV7-3 and TRBJ2-5; 14 bases match TRBD2. CDR3 length: 16 residues. V dropped 5 bases and J dropped 5; count of bases not matched to a gene: 7. Germline V gene lookup returns CDR1 SGHTA and CDR2 FQGTGA. CDR3 sequence: CASSDLTSGGAETQYF. The CDR3 region has the DNA TGTGCCAGCAGCGATCTGACTAGCGGGGGGGCGGAGACCCAGTACTTC. Complete variable domain (other parts from reference TRBV7-3 and TRBJ2-5): GAGVSQTPSNKVTEKGKYVELRCDPISGHTALYWYRQSLGQGPEFLIYFQGTGAADDSGLPNDRFFAVRPEGSVSTLKIQRTERGDSAVYLCASSDLTSGGAETQYFGPGTRLLVL.

This chain joins TRBV5-4 and TRBJ2-7; D is undetermined. The V gene's germline CDR1 is SGHNT and CDR2 YYREEE (reference sequence). V was clipped by 4 bases and J by 0 bases, with 11 bases between them. The CDR3 is 14 residues long. The CDR3 nucleotides are TGTGCCAGCAGCCGCGCAGGATTCTCCTACGAGCAGTACTTC. This encodes CASSRAGFSYEQYF.

This chain joins TRBV4-2 and TRBJ2-7; the D gene is possibly TRBD1 (6 bases). Germline values: CDR1 LGHNA, CDR2 YNFKEQ. CDR3 length: 15 residues. The germline V and J ends were trimmed by 0 bases and 4 bases, with 13 bases remaining between them. Here the CDR3 reads CASSQDPQGVYEQYF. In nucleotides, the CDR3 is TGTGCCAGCAGCCAAGATCCACAGGGAGTTTACGAGCAGTACTTC.

This chain links TRBV7-2 with TRBJ2-5; 11 bases are shared with TRBD2. V dropped 6 bases and J dropped 7; count of bases not matched to a gene: 13. The germline CDR1 and CDR2 sequences are SGHTA and FQGNSA. The CDR3 sequence is 16 residues long. This chain's CDR3 is CASRQLAGASLGTQYF. CDR3 nucleotide sequence: TGTGCCAGCAGACAACTAGCGGGGGCTTCCCTTGGGACCCAGTACTTC.

This clone was recorded only once. This chain uses TRBV10-2 with TRBJ2-1; the match to TRBD2 covers 11 bases. The CDR3 consists of 14 residues. Germline V CDR1 and CDR2: WSHSY, SAAADI. The V gene end was trimmed by 6 bases and the J gene end by 12 bases; junction bases not matched to a gene: 10. The CDR3 is CASSGSGGAWGQFF. The CDR3 region has the DNA TGCGCCAGCAGCGGTAGCGGGGGGGCTTGGGGGCAGTTCTTC.

The chain is built from TRBV6-6 and TRBJ2-5; 9 nucleotides agree with TRBD1. This CDR3 is built from 15 residues. V shed 1 base and J 4 bases; nucleotides not matched to a gene: 4. The germline CDR1 and CDR2 sequences are MNHNY and SVGAGI (reference sequence). The chain's CDR3 is CASSYLGQGLETQYF. CDR3 in DNA: TGTGCCAGCAGTTACTTGGGACAGGGCTTAGAGACCCAGTACTTC.

Notes on this clone: This sample also contains other DNA sequences that code for the same CDR3. This chain joins TRBV28 and TRBJ1-2; D is unresolved. There are 15 residues in the CDR3. Germline CDR1 and CDR2: MDHEN and SYDVKM. V dropped 6 bases and J dropped 6 bases, with 20 bases sitting between them. In DNA, the CDR3 is TGTGCCAGCAGACCGATTCGACGAAGGGAGGATGGCTACACCTTC. Amino acid sequence: CASRPIRRREDGYTF.

CDR3 region: CASSLAQNQPQHF. CDR3 DNA sequence: TGTGCCAGCAGCTTAGCCCAGAATCAGCCCCAGCATTTT. The chain combines TRBV7-2 with TRBJ1-5; D remains unclear. In germline, CDR1 is SGHTA, CDR2 FQGNSA. Trimming stripped 0 bases from V and 4 bases from J, with 4 bases between. The CDR3 has 13 amino acids.

The rearrangement joins TRBV27 to TRBJ2-2, with TRBD1 as a possible D gene (7 bases). Germline-derived CDR1 and CDR2 are MNHEY and SMNVEV (reference sequence). This CDR3 has 15 residues. V lost 5 bases to trimming and J lost 1 base, with 11 bases between them. This CDR3 reads CASSGGGLNTGELFF. The CDR3 region has the DNA TGTGCCAGCAGTGGAGGGGGCCTGAACACCGGGGAGCTGTTTTTT.

This chain connects TRBV7-6 to TRBJ2-3; D gene unclear. The CDR3 is 12 residues long. The germline V gene has CDR1 SGHVS and CDR2 FNYEAQ. The germline V and J ends were trimmed by 5 bases and 3 bases, with 6 bases remaining between them. The CDR3 is CASSPPTDTQYF. The CDR3 bases are TGTGCCAGCAGCCCCCCTACAGATACGCAGTATTTT. The variable domain in full, completed from reference TRBV7-6 and TRBJ2-3, reads GAGVSQSPRYKVTKRGQDVALRCDPISGHVSLYWYRQALGQGPEFLTYFNYEAQQDKSGLPNDRFSAERPEGSISTLTIQRTEQRDSAMYRCASSPPTDTQYFGPGTRLTVL.

The CDR3 reads CAIRGGGPGGQPQHF. The DNA of the CDR3 is TGTGCCATCAGGGGCGGGGGGCCTGGAGGTCAGCCCCAGCATTTT. The chain uses TRBV10-3 and TRBJ1-5; TRBD1 might be the D (6 bases). Germline lookup yields CDR1 ENHRY and CDR2 SYGVKD. The germline V and J ends were trimmed by 6 bases and 6 bases, with 18 bases remaining between them. The CDR3 consists of 15 residues.

This clone has just a few counts. The chain carries TRBV11-2 and TRBJ2-7, with 9 bases that match TRBD2. The CDR3 is 13 residues long. Germline-derived CDR1 and CDR2 are SGHAT and FQNNGV. Germline trimming cut 6 bases from V and 10 bases from J; bases unmatched to any gene: 10. CDR3 nucleotide sequence: TGTGCCAGCAGATCATCACCGGGACTAGCCCAGTACTTC. This translates into CASRSSPGLAQYF.

This CDR3 reads CASSQADGSSGNTIYF. In DNA, the CDR3 is TGCGCCAGCAGCCAAGCAGATGGGAGCTCTGGAAACACCATATATTTT. The chain recombines TRBV4-1 with TRBJ1-3; D is unresolved. V was trimmed by 1 base and J by 0 bases, leaving 10 bases between them. Germline assignment: CDR1 MGHRA and CDR2 YSYEKL. The CDR3 is 16 residues long.

The chain has TRBV11-2 and TRBJ2-7; D remains ambiguous. The CDR3 runs to 11 residues. CDR1 is SGHAT and CDR2 is FQNNGV in the germline V gene. With 5 bases removed from V and 4 bases from J, the gap between germline ends came to 6 bases. CDR3 in DNA: TGTGCCAGCAGCGTAAATTACGAGCAGTACTTC. Translating gives CASSVNYEQYF.

The chain has TRBV6-2 or TRBV6-3 and TRBJ1-1; the match to TRBD1 covers 9 bases. This CDR3 contains 17 residues. Trimming took 2 bases from V and 1 from J; bases not matched to a gene: 8. Germline V gene sequence: CDR1 MNHEY, CDR2 SVGEGT. The CDR3 DNA sequence: TGTGCCAGCAGTTACGATCCCCCGGACAGGGGGAACACTGAAGCTTTCTTT. Translation gives CASSYDPPDRGNTEAFF.

This clone has a single count. This chain uses TRBV7-9 with TRBJ1-1; D uncertain. V was cut by 5 bases and J by 2 bases, with 18 bases left in between. The CDR3 is 16 residues long. The germline V gene encodes CDR1 SEHNR and CDR2 FQNEAQ (reference sequence). CDR3 sequence reads: CASSPRMSLPNTEAFF. CDR3 sequence (DNA): TGTGCCAGCAGCCCCCGCATGTCTCTACCTAACACTGAAGCTTTCTTT. The variable domain in full, completed from reference TRBV7-9 and TRBJ1-1, reads DTGVSQNPRHKITKRGQNVTFRCDPISEHNRLYWYRQTLGQGPEFLTYFQNEAQLEKSRLLSDRFSAERPKGSFSTLEIQRTEQGDSAMYLCASSPRMSLPNTEAFFGQGTRLTVV.